This T cell receptor (beta chain) is drawn from a study of response to subunit inactivated influenza vaccine. General observations from the study: The authors suggested that every seasonal influenza vaccination recruits few new T cells.

CDR3 length equals 16 residues. Germline V gene data show CDR1 as SGHRS and CDR2 as YFSETQ. The junction had 14 bases not matched to a gene; V was cut back by 9 bases and J by 0 bases. MiXCR, applied by TCRdb to the RT-PCR reads, yields one record per CDR3 protein. The sample has fewer than 550,000 distinct CDR3 sequences, 25% seen once. This clonotype has ten or more counts. The antigen remains unidentified. This specimen was CD4+ T cells sorted from PBMCs, taken around 5 days after vaccination. This sequence joins TRBV5-1 and TRBJ1-2; 7 bases line up with TRBD1. This sequence originates from a man aged 50-60 years who received an inactivated influenza vaccine. In DNA, the CDR3 is TGCGCCATGGAAAAGGGGGACAGAATCTCTAACTATGGCTACACCTTC. It translates to CAMEKGDRISNYGYTF.